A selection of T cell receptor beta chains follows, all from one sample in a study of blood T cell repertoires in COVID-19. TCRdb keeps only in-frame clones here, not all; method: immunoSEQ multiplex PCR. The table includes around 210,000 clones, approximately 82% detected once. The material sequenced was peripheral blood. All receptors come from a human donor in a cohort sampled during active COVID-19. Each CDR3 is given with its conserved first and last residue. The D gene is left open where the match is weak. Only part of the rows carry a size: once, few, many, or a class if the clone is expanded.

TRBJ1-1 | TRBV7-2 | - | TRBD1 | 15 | CASSLKARGLGEAFF | TGTGCCAGCAGCTTAAAGGCGAGGGGGCTGGGTGAAGCTTTCTTT
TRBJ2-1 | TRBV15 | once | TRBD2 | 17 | CATSRRLTSRDSGEQFF | TGTGCCACCAGCAGACGTTTGACTAGCCGTGATTCGGGTGAGCAGTTCTTC
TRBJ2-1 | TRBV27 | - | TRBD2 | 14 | CASNSGRAGKEQFF | TGTGCCAGCAACAGCGGGAGGGCCGGCAAAGAGCAGTTCTTC
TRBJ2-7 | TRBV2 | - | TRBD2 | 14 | CARLSGRAPLEQYF | TGTGCCAGGCTTAGCGGGAGGGCCCCCCTCGAGCAGTACTTC
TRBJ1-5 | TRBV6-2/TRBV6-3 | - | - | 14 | CASSYSSSYQPQHF | TGTGCCAGCAGTTACTCGAGTAGCTATCAGCCCCAGCATTTT
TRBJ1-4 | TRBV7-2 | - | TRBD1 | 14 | CASSPDRGYEKLFF | TGTGCCAGCAGCCCCGACAGGGGTTATGAAAAACTGTTTTTT
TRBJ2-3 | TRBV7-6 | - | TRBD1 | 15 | CASSLRDSPTDTQYF | TGTGCCAGCAGCCTCCGGGACAGCCCCACAGATACGCAGTATTTT
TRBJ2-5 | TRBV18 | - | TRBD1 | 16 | CASSPRKQGAHGAQYF | TGTGCCAGCTCACCGAGAAAACAGGGGGCCCATGGGGCCCAGTACTTC
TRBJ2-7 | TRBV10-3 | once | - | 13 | CAISAEQGYEQYF | TGTGCCATCAGTGCAGAGCAGGGCTACGAGCAGTACTTC
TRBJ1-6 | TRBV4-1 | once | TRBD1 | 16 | CASSQGGQGGNSPLHF | TGCGCCAGCAGCCAAGGCGGACAGGGGGGTAATTCACCCCTCCACTTT
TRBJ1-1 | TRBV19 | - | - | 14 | CASSIDRPARGAFF | TGTGCCAGTAGTATAGATCGGCCGGCGCGGGGTGCTTTCTTT
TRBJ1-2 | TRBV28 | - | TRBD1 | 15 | CASSFPGQGGAGYTF | TGTGCCAGCAGTTTCCCGGGACAGGGTGGGGCTGGCTACACCTTC
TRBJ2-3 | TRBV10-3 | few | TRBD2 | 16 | CAISESLGLAGDTQYF | TGTGCCATCAGTGAGTCATTAGGTCTAGCGGGAGATACGCAGTATTTT
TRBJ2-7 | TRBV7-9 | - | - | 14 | CASSLGTDSYEQYF | TGTGCCAGCAGCTTAGGGACAGATTCCTACGAGCAGTACTTC
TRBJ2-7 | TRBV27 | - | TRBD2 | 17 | CASSPSGLAGSSYEQYF | TGTGCCAGCAGTCCCTCAGGACTAGCGGGCTCCTCCTACGAGCAGTACTTC
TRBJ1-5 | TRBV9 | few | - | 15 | CASSVAGGASQPQHF | TGTGCCAGCAGCGTAGCGGGGGGCGCGAGTCAGCCCCAGCATTTT
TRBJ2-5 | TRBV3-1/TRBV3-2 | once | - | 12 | CASSLFEETQYF | TGTGCCAGCAGCCTGTTCGAGGAGACCCAGTACTTC
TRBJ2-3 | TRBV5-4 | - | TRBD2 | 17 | CASSPVSSLAGGDTQYF | TGTGCCAGCAGCCCAGTCTCTTCACTAGCGGGAGGGGATACGCAGTATTTT
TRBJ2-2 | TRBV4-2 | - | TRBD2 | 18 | CASSPESSGLANTGELFF | TGTGCCAGCAGCCCGGAGAGTAGCGGGCTCGCGAACACCGGGGAGCTGTTTTTT
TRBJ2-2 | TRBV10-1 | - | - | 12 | CASSGGTGELFF | TGCGCCAGCAGTGGCGGGACCGGGGAGCTGTTTTTT
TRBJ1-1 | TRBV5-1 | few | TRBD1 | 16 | CASSLLVQGAGTEAFF | TGCGCCAGCAGCTTGTTAGTTCAGGGGGCTGGCACTGAAGCTTTCTTT
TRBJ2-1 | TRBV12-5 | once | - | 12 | CASANRGGEQFF | TGTGCTAGTGCAAACAGGGGAGGCGAGCAGTTCTTC
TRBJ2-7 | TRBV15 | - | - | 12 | CATSMGAYEQYF | TGTGCCACCAGCATGGGGGCGTACGAGCAGTACTTC
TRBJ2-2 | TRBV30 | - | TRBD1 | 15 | CAWSAGTENTGELFF | TGTGCCTGGAGTGCCGGGACAGAGAACACCGGGGAGCTGTTTTTT
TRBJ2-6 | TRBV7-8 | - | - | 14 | CASSPFSGANVLTF | TGTGCCAGCAGCCCCTTCTCTGGGGCCAACGTCCTGACTTTC
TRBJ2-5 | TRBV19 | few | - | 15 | CASSQDSGFQETQYF | TGTGCCAGCTCTCAAGATTCGGGATTCCAAGAGACCCAGTACTTC
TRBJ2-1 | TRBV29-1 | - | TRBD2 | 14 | CSARLAGARNEQFF | TGCAGCGCCAGACTAGCGGGAGCTCGCAATGAGCAGTTCTTC
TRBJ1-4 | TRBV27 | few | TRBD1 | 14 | CASSYGTGVEKLFF | TGTGCCAGCAGTTACGGGACAGGGGTTGAAAAACTGTTTTTT
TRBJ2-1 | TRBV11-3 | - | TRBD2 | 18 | CASSSTRKTSGRYNEQFF | TGTGCCAGCAGCTCGACCAGGAAGACTAGCGGAAGATACAATGAGCAGTTCTTC
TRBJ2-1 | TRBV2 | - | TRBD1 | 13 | CASSEHLDREKFF | TGTGCCAGCAGCGAGCACCTTGACAGGGAGAAGTTCTTC
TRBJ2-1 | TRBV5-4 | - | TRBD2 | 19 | CASSLSSSGRAFSLNEQFF | TGTGCCAGCAGCCTTTCCTCAAGCGGGAGGGCCTTCTCTCTCAATGAGCAGTTCTTC
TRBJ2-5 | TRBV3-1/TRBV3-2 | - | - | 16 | CASSQDQVMYQETQYF | TGTGCCAGCAGCCAAGATCAGGTCATGTACCAAGAGACCCAGTACTTC
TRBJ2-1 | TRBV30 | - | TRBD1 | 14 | CACSPGQGGNEQFF | TGTGCCTGTTCTCCGGGACAGGGGGGGAATGAGCAGTTCTTC
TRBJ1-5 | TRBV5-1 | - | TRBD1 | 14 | CASSPGQPNQPQHF | TGCGCCAGCAGCCCGGGACAGCCCAATCAGCCCCAGCATTTT
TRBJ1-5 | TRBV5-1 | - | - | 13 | CASSFGQNQPQHF | TGCGCCAGCAGCTTTGGGCAGAATCAGCCCCAGCATTTT
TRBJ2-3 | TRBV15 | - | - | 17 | CATSRDLAGFSTDTQYF | TGTGCCACCAGCAGAGATCTGGCGGGGTTTAGCACAGATACGCAGTATTTT
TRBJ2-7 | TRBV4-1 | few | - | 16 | CASSQAVGYSSYEQYF | TGCGCCAGCAGCCAAGCGGTCGGTTACAGCTCCTACGAGCAGTACTTC
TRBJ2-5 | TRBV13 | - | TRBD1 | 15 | CASSPGGQGQETQYF | TGTGCCAGCAGCCCGGGCGGACAGGGTCAAGAGACCCAGTACTTC
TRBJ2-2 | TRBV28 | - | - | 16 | CASSSPLWGESGELFF | -
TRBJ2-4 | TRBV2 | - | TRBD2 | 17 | CASSDGGLAGYKNIQYF | TGTGCCAGCAGTGATGGGGGGCTAGCGGGGTACAAAAACATTCAGTACTTC
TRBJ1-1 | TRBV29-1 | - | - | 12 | CSVKRGNTEAFF | TGCAGCGTTAAAAGGGGGAACACTGAAGCTTTCTTT
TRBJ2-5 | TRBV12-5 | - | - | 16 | CASAVAYSDSRETQYF | TGTGCTAGTGCCGTAGCTTATTCAGATTCAAGGGAGACCCAGTACTTC
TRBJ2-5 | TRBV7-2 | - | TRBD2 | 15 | CASSLFSGGERTQYF | TGTGCCAGCAGCTTATTCTCTGGGGGGGAAAGGACCCAGTACTTC
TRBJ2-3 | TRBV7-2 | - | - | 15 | CASSAGLYPTDTQYF | TGTGCCAGCAGCGCTGGACTGTACCCGACAGATACGCAGTATTTT
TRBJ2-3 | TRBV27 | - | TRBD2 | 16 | CASSTYLAGRTDTQYF | TGTGCCAGCAGCACCTATTTAGCGGGACGCACAGATACGCAGTATTTT
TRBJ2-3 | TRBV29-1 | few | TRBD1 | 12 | CSVGQGGDTQYF | TGCAGCGTGGGACAGGGTGGAGATACGCAGTATTTT
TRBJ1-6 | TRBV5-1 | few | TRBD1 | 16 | CASSPLTGGKGSPLHF | TGCGCCAGCAGCCCACTCACAGGGGGCAAAGGATCACCCCTCCACTTT
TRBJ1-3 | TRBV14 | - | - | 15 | CASSRLGASGNTIYF | TGTGCCAGCAGCCGATTGGGGGCTTCTGGAAACACCATATATTTT